This T cell receptor beta chain appears in the sequencing data of a study of naive and memory T cell subsets. Amplification of ligated cDNA took four PCR rounds with SP2 and nested alpha and beta constant primers. TCRdb re-analysed the 5' RACE reads in MiXCR, keeping a single row per CDR3 protein. The sample carries 45,000 to 55,000 distinct CDR3 sequences, about 4.8% recorded once. This clonotype was observed at least ten times. TCR cDNA received a 3' ligated oligonucleotide that carried a UMI. Trimming removed 3 bases from V and 4 bases from J; junction bases left unmatched: 2. The CDR3 consists of 13 residues. Germline-derived CDR1 and CDR2 are DFQATT and SNEGSKA (reference sequence).

The chain uses TRBV20-1 and TRBJ1-5; 8 nucleotides line up with TRBD1. The clonotype originates from a female donor in good health. CDR3 coding DNA: TGCAGTGCTAGCGGACAGGGTAATCAGCCCCAGCATTTT. Amino acid sequence: CSASGQGNQPQHF.